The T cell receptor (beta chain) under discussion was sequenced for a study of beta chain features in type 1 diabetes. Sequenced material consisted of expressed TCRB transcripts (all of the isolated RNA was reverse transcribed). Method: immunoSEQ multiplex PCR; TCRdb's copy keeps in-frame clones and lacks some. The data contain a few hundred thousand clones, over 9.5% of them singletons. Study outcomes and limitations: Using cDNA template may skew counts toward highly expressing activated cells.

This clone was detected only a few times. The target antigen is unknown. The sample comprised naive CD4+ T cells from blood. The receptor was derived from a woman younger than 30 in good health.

CDR3 bases: TGTGCCAGCAGCTTATCCCGTATAGCGGGTCCCTCCTACAATGAGCAGTTCTTC. The encoded protein is CASSLSRIAGPSYNEQFF. The chain is built from TRBV7-9 and TRBJ2-1; 7 bases are shared with TRBD2. V lost 2 bases to trimming and J lost 0 bases; unmatched junction nucleotides: 10. The germline V gene has CDR1 SEHNR and CDR2 FQNEAQ (reference sequence). CDR3 length equals 18 residues.